The T cell receptor (beta chain) under discussion was sequenced for a study of T-cell memory formation after mild COVID-19. Study-level findings and limits: CD4/CD8 balance characterized clones contracting day 15 to 85, and CD4+ skew characterized later expanders. CD4+ clones that contracted lay mainly in CM and EM; CD8+ ones lay in EMRA. Cross-reactive memory appears to have joined, as suggested by some responding clones showing up in pre-infection memory.

The CDR3 spans 19 residues. Losses at the gene ends were 3 bases for V and 0 bases for J; bases not matched to a gene: 12. Per germline, CDR1 SGHTA and CDR2 FQGNSA. It was 5'RACE with constant-segment primers that produced the TCR alpha and TCR beta cDNA libraries, which carried sample barcodes and UMIs. TCRdb reanalysed the 5' RACE reads using MiXCR and keeps one entry per CDR3 protein. The sample has a few hundred thousand distinct CDR3 sequences, 15% to 20% seen once. This clonotype was recorded a few times. Antigen: not known. What was sequenced was PBMCs or a T cell subset sorted from them (not recorded which). The J gene is TRBJ2-1, the V gene TRBV7-2; TRBD2 agrees at 9 bases. The TCR sequence derives from a man aged 18 to 29 who had mild COVID-19 (a few samples of this study predate the infection). Cell type and time point are not known. CDR3 in DNA: TGTGCCAGCAGCTTTTTATCGCGGGGGGGCCGGAGCTCCTACAATGAGCAGTTCTTC. It specifies CASSFLSRGGRSSYNEQFF. Full variable domain (outside the CDR3, taken from reference TRBV7-2 and TRBJ2-1): GAGVSQSPSNKVTEKGKDVELRCDPISGHTALYWYRQSLGQGLEFLIYFQGNSAPDKSGLPSDRFSAERTGGSVSTLTIQRTQQEDSAVYLCASSFLSRGGRSSYNEQFFGPGTRLTVL.